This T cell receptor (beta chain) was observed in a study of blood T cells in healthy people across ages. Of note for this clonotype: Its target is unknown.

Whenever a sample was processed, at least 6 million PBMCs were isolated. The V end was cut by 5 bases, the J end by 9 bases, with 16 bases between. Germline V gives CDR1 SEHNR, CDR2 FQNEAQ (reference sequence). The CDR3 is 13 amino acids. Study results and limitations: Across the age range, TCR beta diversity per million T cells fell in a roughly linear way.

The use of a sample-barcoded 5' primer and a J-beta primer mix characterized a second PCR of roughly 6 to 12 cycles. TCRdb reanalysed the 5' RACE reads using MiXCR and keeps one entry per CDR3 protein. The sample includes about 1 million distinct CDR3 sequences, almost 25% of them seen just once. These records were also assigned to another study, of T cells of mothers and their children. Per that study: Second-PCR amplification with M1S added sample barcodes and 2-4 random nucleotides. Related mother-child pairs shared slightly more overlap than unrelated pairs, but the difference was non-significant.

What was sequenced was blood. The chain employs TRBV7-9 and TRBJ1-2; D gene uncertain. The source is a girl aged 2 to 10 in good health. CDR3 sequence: CASSMISSYSYTF. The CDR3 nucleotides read TGTGCCAGCAGCATGATTAGTTCGTATAGCTACACCTTC.